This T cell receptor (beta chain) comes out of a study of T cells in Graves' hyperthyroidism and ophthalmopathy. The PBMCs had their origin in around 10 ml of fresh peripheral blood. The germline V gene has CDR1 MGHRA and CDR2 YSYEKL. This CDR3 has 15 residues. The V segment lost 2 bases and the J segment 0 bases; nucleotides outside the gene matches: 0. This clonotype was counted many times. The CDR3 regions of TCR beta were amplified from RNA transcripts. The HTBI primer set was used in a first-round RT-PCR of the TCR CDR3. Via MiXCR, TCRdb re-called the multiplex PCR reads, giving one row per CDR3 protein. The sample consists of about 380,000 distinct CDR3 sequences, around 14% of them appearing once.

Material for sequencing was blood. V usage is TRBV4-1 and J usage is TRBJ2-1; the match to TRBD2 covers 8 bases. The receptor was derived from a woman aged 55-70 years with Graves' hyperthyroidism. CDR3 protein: CASSQSGSSYNEQFF. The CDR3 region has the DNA TGCGCCAGCAGCCAAAGCGGGAGCTCCTACAATGAGCAGTTCTTC.